Each of the 32 T cell receptor beta chains below was sequenced from the same sample in a study of blood T cell repertoires in COVID-19. Produced via immunoSEQ multiplex PCR; TCRdb's table is partial and in-frame only. Among under 400,000 clones listed, 88% were seen once. Material: peripheral blood. The receptors originated from a woman between 25 and 40 years old with COVID-19, enrolled during active disease.

This sequence joins TRBV5-1 and TRBJ2-3; D is possibly TRBD1 (7 bases). CDR3 size: 16 residues. V lost 5 bases, J lost 2 bases, and 18 bases lay in between. Germline CDR1 and CDR2: SGHRS and YFSETQ. CDR3 nucleotides: TGCGCCAGCAGTCAGGGGGTAGCGGTAACCACAGATACGCAGTATTTT. It yields the protein CASSQGVAVTTDTQYF.

This chain joins TRBV2 and TRBJ1-2, with D maybe TRBD1 (5 bases). V lost 4 bases, J lost 3 bases, and 15 bases lay in between. The V gene's germline CDR1 is SNHLY and CDR2 FYNNEI. CDR3 size: 15 residues. CDR3 nucleotides: TGTGCCAGCAGTGCGGCGGGGCAAGTTGACTATGGCTACACCTTC. Protein product: CASSAAGQVDYGYTF.

CDR3 sequence (DNA): TGTGCCAGCAATTGGGGGACAGGGGTCGGCGAGCAGTACTTC. Translated, it gives CASNWGTGVGEQYF. The rearrangement uses TRBV11-2 and TRBJ2-7; 10 nucleotides line up with TRBD1. The CDR3 covers 14 residues. V lost 7 bases, J lost 6 bases, and 9 bases stayed unmatched. Germline values: CDR1 SGHAT, CDR2 FQNNGV.

This chain links TRBV6-6 with TRBJ2-1; maybe TRBD2 (6 bases). The CDR3 contains 15 residues. The V gene lost 5 bases and the J gene lost 4 bases, with 15 bases spanning the gap. The germline V gene encodes CDR1 MNHNY and CDR2 SVGAGI (reference sequence). Here the CDR3 DNA reads TGTGCCAGCAGTCTTCTAGCGAATGGTTACAATGAGCAGTTCTTC. Its protein product is CASSLLANGYNEQFF.

This clone was detected only a few times. The chain is built from TRBV6-5 and TRBJ2-3; 8 bases fit TRBD1. Germline loops: CDR1 MNHEY, CDR2 SVGAGI. The CDR3 is made up of 15 amino acids. V was pared by 6 bases and J by 3 bases, with 8 bases of the junction left unmatched. DNA for the CDR3: TGTGCCAGCAGCGCTCGGGACAGGCCTACAGATACGCAGTATTTT. Amino acids: CASSARDRPTDTQYF.

As concerns this clone: The junction does not match germline at one end; this may be a read error. This same CDR3 is encoded by further DNA sequences in the sample. This chain uses TRBV7-6 with TRBJ2-7; TRBD1 matches at 7 bases. The germline gives CDR1 SGHVS, CDR2 FNYEAQ. This CDR3 comprises 16 residues. The CDR3 spells CASSRTGTDVGYEQYF. Here the CDR3 DNA reads TGTGCAAGCAGCAGGACGGGGACAGATGTGGGGTACGAGCAGTACTTC.

This rearrangement joins TRBV6-5 to TRBJ1-6; 7 bases match TRBD1. V gave up 5 bases and J gave up 7 bases; unmatched junction bases: 5. The CDR3 runs 14 residues. Germline values: CDR1 MNHEY, CDR2 SVGAGI. CDR3 residues: CASSTLDRNSPLHF. The CDR3 coding sequence is TGTGCCAGCAGTACCCTGGACAGGAATTCACCCCTCCACTTT.

Comments on this clone: The sample holds other DNA sequences that translate to the same CDR3. The chain links TRBV18 to TRBJ1-1; D might be TRBD1 (5 bases). Trimming took 2 bases from V and 1 from J, leaving 5 bases between them. Germline V lookup: CDR1 KGHSH, CDR2 LQKENI. The CDR3 is made up of 13 amino acids. As DNA, the CDR3 is TGTGCCAGCTCACCAACAGGGAACACTGAAGCTTTCTTT. Protein product: CASSPTGNTEAFF.

The V gene is TRBV5-4, the J gene TRBJ1-2; D possibly corresponds to TRBD1 (6 bases). From germline, CDR1 is SGHNT and CDR2 YYREEE (reference sequence). Trimming shortened V by 3 bases and J by 7 bases, and 16 bases separated the two germline ends. CDR3 length: 14 residues. The CDR3 DNA follows: TGTGCCAGCAGCTCTGGACAGCTAGTGGGTGGCTACACCTTC. Its protein product is CASSSGQLVGGYTF.

The chain carries TRBV18 and TRBJ2-4; perhaps TRBD1 as D (5 bases). CDR1 is KGHSH and CDR2 is LQKENI in the germline V gene. Trimming stripped 3 bases from V and 9 bases from J, with 21 bases between. The CDR3 spans 16 residues. The CDR3 loop reads CASSPPGIPPYGIQYF. The CDR3 DNA is TGTGCCAGCTCACCTCCAGGGATACCTCCTTACGGCATTCAGTACTTC.

This rearrangement joins TRBV18 to TRBJ1-4; TRBD1 matches 9 bases. J lost 4 bases, V lost 6 bases, and 12 bases had no gene match. CDR3 size: 17 residues. Germline V lookup: CDR1 KGHSH, CDR2 LQKENI. CDR3 nucleotide sequence: TGTGCCAGCTCGGGAGATCTTACAGGGGGCCGTAATGAAAAACTGTTTTTT. Its protein product is CASSGDLTGGRNEKLFF. Combining the CDR3 with reference TRBV18 and TRBJ1-4 gives the whole variable domain NAGVMQNPRHLVRRRGQEARLRCSPMKGHSHVYWYRQLPEEGLKFMVYLQKENIIDESGMPKERFSAEFPKEGPSILRIQQVVRGDSAAYFCASSGDLTGGRNEKLFFGSGTQLSVL.

The chain recombines TRBV6-5 with TRBJ1-4, with 11 bases identical to TRBD1. With 5 bases clipped from V and 12 bases from J, the junction kept 5 bases outside the gene matches. The CDR3 sequence is 13 residues long. CDR1 is MNHEY, CDR2 SVGAGI, per germline. In DNA form, the CDR3 reads TGTGCCAGCAGTCACGGGACAGGGGGACAACTGTTTTTT. As protein: CASSHGTGGQLFF.

This chain joins TRBV28 and TRBJ1-2; 9 nucleotides match TRBD1. Germline V gene sequence: CDR1 MDHEN, CDR2 SYDVKM. The V segment lost 5 bases and the J segment 2 bases; nucleotides outside the gene matches: 9. CDR3 length equals 16 residues. CDR3 coding DNA: TGTGCCAGCAGTCCGTATGAAGGGACAGGGAACTATGGCTACACCTTC. This gives the protein CASSPYEGTGNYGYTF.

The chain links TRBV18 to TRBJ1-6; D is perhaps TRBD1 (5 bases). V shed 3 bases and J shed 7 bases, with 10 bases lying between them. CDR3 length equals 14 residues. Germline V gives CDR1 KGHSH, CDR2 LQKENI. The CDR3 nucleotides are TGTGCCAGCTCACCGCGGGGGGGGAATTCACCCCTCCACTTT. As protein: CASSPRGGNSPLHF.

This clone was counted once. V gene TRBV28 combines with J gene TRBJ1-2; D is unresolved. Germline lookup yields CDR1 MDHEN and CDR2 SYDVKM. Deletions cut 2 bases from V and 5 bases from J, with 3 bases between. The CDR3 runs 11 residues. This CDR3 is CASSLRYGYTF. Here the CDR3 DNA reads TGTGCCAGCAGTTTACGGTATGGCTACACCTTC.

The genes are TRBV28 and TRBJ1-5; 9 bases map to TRBD1. Trimming cost V 3 bases and J 6 bases; bases outside gene matches: 6. The CDR3 extends over 15 amino acids. Per the germline V gene, CDR1 is MDHEN and CDR2 is SYDVKM. CDR3 amino acids: CASSLAGQGTQPQHF. CDR3 nucleotide sequence: TGTGCCAGCAGTTTGGCGGGACAGGGTACTCAGCCCCAGCATTTT.

CDR3 sequence reads: CASSEPGQGLEGYTF. CDR3 nucleotides: TGTGCCAGCAGTGAACCCGGACAGGGTTTGGAAGGCTACACCTTC. The chain recombines TRBV6-1 with TRBJ1-2; TRBD1 aligns across 8 bases. The CDR3 totals 15 residues. Germline V gene lookup returns CDR1 MNHNS and CDR2 SASEGT. The V segment lost 2 bases and the J segment 8 bases; nucleotides outside the gene matches: 10.

This chain connects TRBV4-2 to TRBJ2-1; 8 bases map to TRBD1. From germline, CDR1 is LGHNA and CDR2 YNFKEQ. V trimming: 3 bases; J trimming: 12 bases; junction bases outside the gene matches: 16. This CDR3 is 16 amino acids long. The CDR3 here is CASSHPSGSPGQGQFF. CDR3 sequence (DNA): TGTGCCAGCAGCCATCCATCCGGGAGCCCCGGACAGGGGCAGTTCTTC.

The chain combines TRBV5-6 with TRBJ2-5, with D possibly TRBD2 on 6 matching bases. The V gene's germline CDR1 is SGHDT and CDR2 YYEEEE. The CDR3 sequence is 15 residues long. V lost 1 base to trimming and J lost 2 bases, with 12 bases between them. CDR3 in DNA: TGTGCCAGCAGCTTGAGGGGTGGGGGGCAAGAGACCCAGTACTTC. Protein sequence: CASSLRGGGQETQYF.

This chain joins TRBV5-1 and TRBJ2-3; D is possibly TRBD1 (6 bases). V gave up 2 bases and J gave up 2 bases, with 12 bases separating them. The CDR3 contains 15 residues. Germline CDR1 is SGHRS and CDR2 is YFSETQ. CDR3 sequence reads: CASSLAGASTDTQYF. The CDR3, as DNA: TGCGCCAGCAGCTTAGCAGGGGCCTCCACAGATACGCAGTATTTT.

The V gene is TRBV4-1, the J gene TRBJ2-7; TRBD1 aligns across 9 bases. V shed 5 bases, J shed 7 bases, and the junction held 15 bases outside the gene matches. This CDR3 has 16 residues. CDR1 and CDR2 from the germline V gene are MGHRA and YSYEKL. CDR3 coding DNA: TGCGCCAGCAGCAAGGTCGGGACAGGGACTACGGGGGAGCAGTACTTC. It yields the protein CASSKVGTGTTGEQYF.

This sequence joins TRBV6-5 and TRBJ1-1; 8 bases are shared with TRBD1. In germline, CDR1 is MNHEY, CDR2 SVGAGI. V lost 6 bases and J lost 2; bases outside the gene matches: 8. The CDR3 is made up of 15 amino acids. The CDR3 sequence: CASRVPGQVNTEAFF. In DNA, the CDR3 is TGTGCCAGCAGAGTTCCGGGACAGGTTAACACTGAAGCTTTCTTT.

The V and J genes are TRBV19 and TRBJ1-1, with D unclear. V gave up 4 bases and J gave up 6 bases, with 6 bases separating them. CDR3 length: 11 amino acids. Germline CDR1 reads LNHDA; CDR2 reads SQIVND (reference sequence). The CDR3 DNA follows: TGTGCCAGTAGTAAGATAGCTGAAGCTTTCTTT. Encoded protein: CASSKIAEAFF.

V usage is TRBV28 and J usage is TRBJ1-5; D uncertain. Germline loops: CDR1 MDHEN, CDR2 SYDVKM. The CDR3 covers 11 residues. Between the trimmed V and J ends, which lost 8 bases and 7 bases, there was a span of 9 bases. This chain's CDR3 is CASQEGQPQHF. The CDR3 coding sequence is TGTGCCAGCCAGGAGGGCCAGCCCCAGCATTTT.

The rearrangement links TRBV5-1 to TRBJ1-2; no clear D gene. This CDR3 contains 13 residues. CDR1 and CDR2 from the germline V gene are SGHRS and YFSETQ. V lost 6 bases and J lost 2, with 11 bases in between. The CDR3 sequence is CASTGAPNYGYTF. Here the CDR3 DNA reads TGCGCCAGCACAGGCGCGCCAAACTATGGCTACACCTTC.

The chain joins TRBV27 to TRBJ2-7, with a weak D call TRBD2 (5 bases). V was clipped by 5 bases and J by 0 bases, with 8 bases between them. Germline loops: CDR1 MNHEY, CDR2 SMNVEV (reference sequence). The CDR3 runs to 13 residues. The CDR3, as DNA: TGTGCCAGCAGTCCGGGATACTCCTACGAGCAGTACTTC. Translating it yields CASSPGYSYEQYF.

The chain combines TRBV6-5 with TRBJ1-4; D is uncertain. Trimming took 8 bases from V and 7 from J, leaving 17 bases between them. CDR1 MNHEY and CDR2 SVGAGI come from the germline V gene. This CDR3 spans 14 amino acids. The CDR3 reads CASGASGAVEKLFF. The DNA of the CDR3 is TGTGCCAGCGGCGCATCGGGTGCGGTTGAAAAACTGTTTTTT.

CDR3 DNA: TGTGCCAGCAGCTTAAGTCCGACAGGGGCTGGAAACACCATATATTTT. It specifies CASSLSPTGAGNTIYF. The chain employs TRBV7-2 and TRBJ1-3; TRBD1 aligns across 8 bases. The CDR3 is 16 amino acids. The ends lost 2 bases at V and 2 bases at J; junction bases unmatched: 5. Germline CDR1 reads SGHTA; CDR2 reads FQGNSA.

A note on this clone: The sample has other DNA sequences that encode this CDR3 too. For the CDR3, the DNA is TGTGCCAGCTCTAGGGGATGGAATTCACCCCTCCACTTT. Its protein product is CASSRGWNSPLHF. V gene TRBV6-5 combines with J gene TRBJ1-6; D perhaps matches TRBD1 (5 bases). CDR3 length: 13 amino acids. Germline V gene sequence: CDR1 MNHEY, CDR2 SVGAGI. V lost 8 bases and J lost 7, with 12 bases in between.

This clone was seen only once. The J gene is TRBJ2-3, the V gene TRBV7-8; 16 positions agree with TRBD2. The CDR3 is made up of 17 amino acids. The germline V gene has CDR1 SGHVS and CDR2 FQNEAQ. J was trimmed by 4 bases and V by 3 bases; bases with no gene match: 4. The CDR3 DNA reads TGTGCCAGCAGCTTGACCGGGACTAGCGGGGGGGCAGATACGCAGTATTTT. This sequence encodes CASSLTGTSGGADTQYF.

V and J are TRBV28 and TRBJ1-6; 10 positions agree with TRBD1. This CDR3 has 14 amino acids. V was pared by 7 bases and J by 7 bases, with 4 bases of the junction left unmatched. Germline values: CDR1 MDHEN, CDR2 SYDVKM. CDR3 sequence: CASTVGQGNSPLHF. CDR3 DNA sequence: TGTGCCAGCACCGTGGGACAGGGGAATTCACCCCTCCACTTT.

The chain couples TRBV5-1 to TRBJ1-5; D may be TRBD1 (6 bases). From germline, CDR1 is SGHRS and CDR2 YFSETQ. The CDR3 spans 15 residues. V was pared by 0 bases and J by 3 bases, with 10 bases between. CDR3 in DNA: TGCGCCAGCAGCTTGGGGTCAGGGGCCAATCAGCCCCAGCATTTT. It specifies CASSLGSGANQPQHF.